Below, 32 T cell receptor beta chains from the same sample are listed, as sequenced in a study of cytomegalovirus exposure and HLA in healthy donors. TCRdb's table, derived via immunoSEQ multiplex PCR, lists solely in-frame clones and lacks some. The sample carries some 110,000 clones, approximately 89% recorded once. Sequenced input: PBMCs. All receptors come from a man aged 18 to 29 in good health and CMV-seronegative.

This clone was seen a single time. V is TRBV28 and J is TRBJ2-1, with 12 bases aligning to TRBD2. After removal of 4 bases from V and 6 bases from J, the junction contained 4 bases not matched to a gene. This CDR3 contains 15 residues. Germline values: CDR1 MDHEN, CDR2 SYDVKM. The CDR3 spells CASSYRLAGVNEQFF. The CDR3 region has the DNA TGTGCCAGCAGTTATCGACTAGCGGGAGTCAATGAGCAGTTCTTC.

The chain recombines TRBV6-1 with TRBJ2-2; the D gene is possibly TRBD2 (5 bases). Trimming shortened V by 6 bases and J by 1 base, and 9 bases separated the two germline ends. From germline, CDR1 is MNHNS and CDR2 SASEGT. The CDR3 consists of 14 residues. DNA for the CDR3: TGTGCCAGCAGGGACGGGAAGAACACCGGGGAGCTGTTTTTT. Its protein product is CASRDGKNTGELFF.

V is TRBV28 and J is TRBJ1-3; a possible D gene is TRBD1 (5 bases). CDR1 is MDHEN, CDR2 SYDVKM, per germline. This CDR3 comprises 16 residues. V was clipped by 5 bases and J by 3 bases, with 17 bases between them. CDR3 region: CASSPRPAGVGNTIYF. The CDR3 region has the DNA TGTGCCAGCAGTCCACGTCCAGCGGGGGTTGGAAACACCATATATTTT.

The chain couples TRBV5-6 to TRBJ1-1; 8 nucleotides match TRBD1. Trimming cost V 1 base and J 0 bases; bases outside gene matches: 5. The CDR3 runs to 16 residues. CDR1 and CDR2 from the germline V gene are SGHDT and YYEEEE. The CDR3 protein is CASSLPRTGMNTEAFF. The CDR3 nucleotides are TGTGCCAGCAGCTTGCCAAGGACAGGGATGAACACTGAAGCTTTCTTT.

The chain uses TRBV25-1 and TRBJ1-2; a possible D gene is TRBD1 (5 bases). V was cut by 1 base and J by 5 bases, with 11 bases left in between. CDR3 length: 14 amino acids. CDR1 MGHDK and CDR2 SYGVNS come from the germline V gene. The CDR3: CASSEFGGVYGYTF. The CDR3 region has the DNA TGTGCCAGCAGTGAATTCGGGGGGGTTTATGGCTACACCTTC.

The chain recombines TRBV28 with TRBJ2-3; TRBD1 might be the D (6 bases). The CDR3 runs to 16 residues. Germline V CDR1 and CDR2: MDHEN, SYDVKM. V was trimmed by 5 bases and J by 2 bases, leaving 17 bases between them. The CDR3 DNA reads as TGTGCCAGCAGTACGACGGGACACCCTAACACAGATACGCAGTATTTT. It yields the protein CASSTTGHPNTDTQYF.

The chain joins TRBV11-3 to TRBJ2-2; no clear D. The CDR3 is 16 residues long. The germline CDR1 and CDR2 sequences are SGHNT and YENEEA. V lost 3 bases and J lost 6, with 17 bases in between. DNA of the CDR3: TGTGCCAGCAGCTTTTCAGAGCCTAGTATTGCCGGGGAGCTGTTTTTT. This codes for CASSFSEPSIAGELFF.

The chain is built from TRBV11-2 and TRBJ2-7, with D possibly TRBD2 on 6 matching bases. Per germline, CDR1 SGHAT and CDR2 FQNNGV. The V gene lost 6 bases and the J gene lost 0 bases, with 18 bases spanning the gap. The CDR3 consists of 16 residues. CDR3 loop: CASRGTGQKPSYEQYF. The DNA of the CDR3 is TGTGCCAGCAGAGGGACTGGGCAGAAGCCCTCCTACGAGCAGTACTTC.

The gene calls are TRBV6-1 and TRBJ1-5; 7 positions agree with TRBD1. The ends lost 7 bases at V and 1 base at J; junction bases unmatched: 4. The CDR3 totals 14 residues. Germline V gene data show CDR1 as MNHNS and CDR2 as SASEGT. CDR3 DNA sequence: TGTGCCAGCAATCCGGGACAGAGCAATCAGCCCCAGCATTTT. This encodes CASNPGQSNQPQHF.

A remark on this clone: The junction does not match germline at one end; this may be a read error. The chain links TRBV6-5 to TRBJ1-1, with TRBD1 matching 10 bases. Germline CDR1 and CDR2: MNHEY and SVGAGI. The CDR3 has 14 residues. The CDR3 here is CASSRWDRGIEVFF. CDR3 sequence (DNA): TGTGCCAGCAGCCGTTGGGACAGGGGAATCGAAGTTTTCTTT.

The V call is TRBV19, the J call TRBJ2-7; 7 bases match TRBD1. V lost 5 bases, J lost 3 bases, and 13 bases stayed unmatched. There are 16 residues in the CDR3. The germline V gene has CDR1 LNHDA and CDR2 SQIVND (reference sequence). The CDR3 spells CASSASLGQDIYEQYF. The CDR3 coding sequence is TGTGCCAGTAGTGCGAGCCTAGGACAGGATATCTACGAGCAGTACTTC.

The J gene is TRBJ2-7, the V gene TRBV2; possibly TRBD1 for D (6 bases). The CDR3 runs 14 residues. V lost 7 bases, J lost 10 bases, and 23 bases lay in between. Germline V lookup: CDR1 SNHLY, CDR2 FYNNEI. CDR3 loop: CASMISWQGTPQYF. Written as DNA, the CDR3 is TGTGCCAGCATGATATCTTGGCAGGGGACGCCTCAGTACTTC.

The chain carries TRBV6-5 and TRBJ2-2; weak D call: TRBD1 (5 bases). The CDR3 is made up of 13 amino acids. Trimming stripped 2 bases from V and 6 bases from J, with 7 bases between. Germline lookup yields CDR1 MNHEY and CDR2 SVGAGI. The CDR3, as DNA: TGTGCCAGCAGTTACACAGGCTCCGGGGAGCTGTTTTTT. It encodes CASSYTGSGELFF.

J is TRBJ1-3 and V is TRBV7-2, with 9 positions matching TRBD1. The V gene end was trimmed by 3 bases and the J gene end by 7 bases; junction bases not matched to a gene: 7. This CDR3 is built from 15 residues. Germline CDR1 reads SGHTA; CDR2 reads FQGNSA. The CDR3 DNA reads TGTGCCAGCAGCTTGGACAGGGGAAATAGGAACACCATATATTTT. Translation: CASSLDRGNRNTIYF.

V gene TRBV6-4 combines with J gene TRBJ2-6; 8 bases fit TRBD1. The V and J ends lost 6 bases and 0 bases, in that order; junction bases with no gene match: 7. Germline values: CDR1 MRHNA, CDR2 SNTAGT. This CDR3 has 17 amino acids. The CDR3 nucleotides are TGTGCCAGCAGCCCTGTAACAGGGGGCTCTGGGGCCAACGTCCTGACTTTC. Encoded protein: CASSPVTGGSGANVLTF.

The CDR3 here is CASSGGTDGNTIYF. As DNA, the CDR3 is TGTGCCAGCAGTGGAGGGACAGATGGAAACACCATATATTTT. V is TRBV28 and J is TRBJ1-3; 7 bases agree with TRBD1. CDR1 MDHEN and CDR2 SYDVKM come from the germline V gene. V lost 5 bases and J lost 3; bases outside the gene matches: 4. The CDR3 totals 14 residues.

The rearrangement joins TRBV27 to TRBJ2-7, with 11 bases that match TRBD2. The J segment lost 2 bases and the V segment lost 3 bases, leaving 18 bases of the junction unmatched. Germline V lookup: CDR1 MNHEY, CDR2 SMNVEV (reference sequence). This CDR3 comprises 20 residues. CDR3 residues: CASSFVLRNSGRAETYEQYF. For the CDR3, the DNA is TGTGCCAGCAGTTTTGTCCTCCGAAATAGCGGGAGGGCCGAAACCTACGAGCAGTACTTC.

The rearrangement links TRBV27 to TRBJ2-2; TRBD2 agrees at 7 bases. Germline V gene sequence: CDR1 MNHEY, CDR2 SMNVEV (reference sequence). This CDR3 region has 15 residues. With 1 base clipped from V and 3 bases from J, the junction kept 2 bases outside the gene matches. CDR3 amino acids: CASSLFAGDTGELFF. Here the CDR3 DNA reads TGTGCCAGCAGTTTATTCGCGGGGGACACCGGGGAGCTGTTTTTT.

The chain employs TRBV7-9 and TRBJ2-1; the D gene is possibly TRBD1 (5 bases). Trimming took 5 bases from V and 5 from J, leaving 13 bases between them. CDR1 is SEHNR and CDR2 is FQNEAQ in the germline V gene (reference sequence). The CDR3 is made up of 14 amino acids. The DNA for the CDR3 is TGTGCCAGCAGCCATAGACAGAATGACAATGAGCAGTTCTTC. Translation gives CASSHRQNDNEQFF.

The V gene is TRBV29-1, the J gene TRBJ1-1; D remains unclear. The CDR3 is 11 amino acids. V dropped 5 bases and J dropped 1 base, with 5 bases sitting between them. In germline, CDR1 is SQVTM, CDR2 ANQGSEA. CDR3 DNA sequence: TGCAGCGTTCCCAAGAACACTGAAGCTTTCTTT. Translating it yields CSVPKNTEAFF.

The chain couples TRBV29-1 to TRBJ1-1; the D is unclear. The CDR3 runs to 13 residues. V was pared by 2 bases and J by 7 bases, with 14 bases between. Germline loops: CDR1 SQVTM, CDR2 ANQGSEA. CDR3 sequence: CSVELSGMGEAFF. The CDR3 bases are TGCAGCGTTGAACTTTCGGGGATGGGTGAAGCTTTCTTT.

This rearrangement joins TRBV30 to TRBJ1-1, with 8 bases identical to TRBD1. The CDR3 is made up of 15 amino acids. The germline V gene has CDR1 GTSNPN and CDR2 SVGIG (reference sequence). V shed 1 base, J shed 3 bases, and the junction held 7 bases outside the gene matches. The CDR3 bases are TGTGCCTGGAGTGGGACAAACAGGGGGTACACTGAAGCTTTCTTT. Protein: CAWSGTNRGYTEAFF.

This clone was recorded once. The chain employs TRBV7-9 and TRBJ1-2, with a weak D call TRBD1 (6 bases). This CDR3 has 15 residues. Trimming cost V 1 base and J 5 bases, with 14 bases left between them. In germline, CDR1 is SEHNR, CDR2 FQNEAQ (reference sequence). CDR3 sequence (DNA): TGTGCCAGCAGCTTAGAACCACAGGGAAGTTATGGCTACACCTTC. Translating gives CASSLEPQGSYGYTF.

The chain couples TRBV27 to TRBJ1-5, with TRBD1 identical over 7 bases. This CDR3 region has 14 residues. Germline V gene lookup returns CDR1 MNHEY and CDR2 SMNVEV (reference sequence). J lost 7 bases, V lost 1 base, and 4 bases had no gene match. The CDR3 loop is CASSLYRGGQPQHF. The CDR3 DNA sequence: TGTGCCAGCAGTTTATACAGGGGAGGCCAGCCCCAGCATTTT.

The chain combines TRBV30 with TRBJ2-6; D is possibly TRBD1 (6 bases). The CDR3 is made up of 12 amino acids. V was trimmed by 8 bases and J by 2 bases, leaving 7 bases between them. Germline CDR1 GTSNPN, CDR2 SVGIG (reference sequence). The CDR3, as DNA: TGTGCCCAGGGGACTGGGGCCAACGTCCTGACTTTC. This encodes CAQGTGANVLTF.

The rearrangement links TRBV5-4 to TRBJ2-5; 8 bases are a match to TRBD1. Germline V gene data show CDR1 as SGHNT and CDR2 as YYREEE (reference sequence). The junction had 6 bases not matched to a gene; V was cut back by 2 bases and J by 3 bases. The CDR3 has 15 residues. This CDR3 is CASSFGGTGKETQYF. As DNA, the CDR3 is TGTGCCAGCAGCTTCGGTGGGACAGGAAAAGAGACCCAGTACTTC.

This chain links TRBV5-1 with TRBJ2-5; TRBD2 matches 10 bases. CDR1 and CDR2 (germline): SGHRS, YFSETQ. The CDR3 runs 15 residues. Trimming at V came to 4 bases and at J to 5 bases, leaving 8 bases not matched to a gene. The CDR3 spells CASSQAGGLGETQYF. CDR3 in DNA: TGCGCCAGCAGCCAAGCGGGAGGGCTCGGGGAGACCCAGTACTTC.

The genes are TRBV11-2 and TRBJ2-7; D gene unclear. The length of the CDR3 is 14 residues. Trimming stripped 0 bases from V and 0 bases from J, with 6 bases between. The germline CDR1 and CDR2 sequences are SGHAT and FQNNGV. CDR3 in DNA: TGTGCCAGCAGCTTAGATCGTAGCTCCTACGAGCAGTACTTC. Translation: CASSLDRSSYEQYF.

The chain employs TRBV11-2 and TRBJ2-3, with a possible D match to TRBD2 (6 bases). The V and J ends lost 0 bases and 0 bases respectively, with 13 bases between them. This CDR3 region has 17 residues. The V gene's germline CDR1 is SGHAT and CDR2 FQNNGV. CDR3 in amino acids: CASSLDLGGASTDTQYF. The DNA of the CDR3 is TGTGCCAGCAGCTTAGATCTTGGCGGGGCTAGCACAGATACGCAGTATTTT.

The V and J genes are TRBV28 and TRBJ1-2; tentatively, D is TRBD1 (6 bases). The V gene lost 5 bases and the J gene lost 4 bases, with 14 bases spanning the gap. Looked up from germline, CDR1 is MDHEN and CDR2 is SYDVKM. The CDR3 contains 14 residues. The CDR3 DNA is TGTGCCAGCAGTAAAACCTGGACAGCCTATGGCTACACCTTC. Translating gives CASSKTWTAYGYTF.

V and J are TRBV19 and TRBJ1-3, with D unresolved. V gave up 3 bases and J gave up 7 bases, with 16 bases separating them. Germline V gene lookup returns CDR1 LNHDA and CDR2 SQIVND (reference sequence). CDR3 length equals 15 residues. This CDR3 is CASSINSGNRNTIYF. The CDR3 nucleotides read TGTGCCAGTAGTATCAACAGTGGTAATAGGAACACCATATATTTT.

This clone was detected a few times. The chain has TRBV28 and TRBJ1-5, with 7 nucleotides matching TRBD1. The CDR3 sequence is 15 residues long. Losses at the gene ends were 6 bases for V and 3 bases for J; bases not matched to a gene: 8. Germline loops: CDR1 MDHEN, CDR2 SYDVKM. In DNA form, the CDR3 reads TGTGCCAGCAGCCGCAGACAGGGATACAATCAGCCCCAGCATTTT. Translated: CASSRRQGYNQPQHF.